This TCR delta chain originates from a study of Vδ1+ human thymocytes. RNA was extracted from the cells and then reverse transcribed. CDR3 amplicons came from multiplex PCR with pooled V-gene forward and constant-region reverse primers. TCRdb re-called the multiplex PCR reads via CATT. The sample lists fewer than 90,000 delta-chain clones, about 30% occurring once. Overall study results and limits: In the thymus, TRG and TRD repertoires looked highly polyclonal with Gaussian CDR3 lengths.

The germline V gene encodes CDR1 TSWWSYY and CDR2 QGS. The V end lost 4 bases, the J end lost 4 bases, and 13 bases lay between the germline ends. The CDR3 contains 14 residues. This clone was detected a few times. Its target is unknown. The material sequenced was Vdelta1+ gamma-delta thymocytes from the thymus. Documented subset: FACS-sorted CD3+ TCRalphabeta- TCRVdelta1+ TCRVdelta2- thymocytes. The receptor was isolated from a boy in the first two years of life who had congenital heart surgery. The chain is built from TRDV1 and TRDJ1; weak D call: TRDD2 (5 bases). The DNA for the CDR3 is TGTGCTCTTGGGGTTACCTACGAGAGCGATAAACTCATCTTT. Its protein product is CALGVTYESDKLIF.